The 6 T cell receptor beta chains listed next were all sequenced from one sample in a study of blood T cell repertoires in COVID-19 (dated by TCRdb to 2020 to 2022). Libraries were made using the immunoSEQ multiplex PCR assay. TCRdb carries this immuneACCESS record with in-frame sequences only. Its versions omit some clonotypes, under half of them owing to an unresolved V gene in the studies checked, with the rest unexplained. For this sample there are approximately 100,000 clones; 84% appear just once. The biggest ten clones account for roughly 25% of the sample. Sequenced: peripheral blood. The receptors here all came from a man in his 60s with acute or convalescent COVID-19.

V is TRBV5-6 and J is TRBJ2-5; 7 bases line up with TRBD2. The junction had 6 bases not matched to a gene; V was cut back by 1 base and J by 0 bases. The CDR3 extends over 16 amino acids. Germline assignment: CDR1 SGHDT and CDR2 YYEEEE. The chain's CDR3 is CASSLFGGTHQETQYF. The CDR3 bases are TGTGCCAGCAGCTTGTTCGGGGGGACCCACCAAGAGACCCAGTACTTC.

DNA for the CDR3: TGTGCCAGTAGTATGAATGAGGGCGGCTATGGCTACACCTTC. As protein: CASSMNEGGYGYTF. This rearrangement joins TRBV19 to TRBJ1-2; D unclear. This CDR3 contains 14 residues. CDR1 is LNHDA, CDR2 SQIVND, per germline (reference sequence). V lost 3 bases, J lost 4 bases, and 12 bases lay in between.

The V and J genes are TRBV5-1 and TRBJ2-6, with TRBD2 matching 12 bases. CDR1 and CDR2 from the germline V gene are SGHRS and YFSETQ. Unmatched junction bases numbered 21, after V lost 4 bases and J lost 1 base. CDR3 length: 23 amino acids. The CDR3 reads CASSPNSGTSGSRILSGANVLTF. Written as DNA, the CDR3 is TGCGCCAGCAGCCCGAATTCCGGGACTAGCGGGTCCCGGATCCTGTCTGGGGCCAACGTCCTGACTTTC. Complete variable domain (other parts from reference TRBV5-1 and TRBJ2-6): KAGVTQTPRYLIKTRGQQVTLSCSPISGHRSVSWYQQTPGQGLQFLFEYFSETQRNKGNFPGRFSGRQFSNSRSEMNVSTLELGDSALYLCASSPNSGTSGSRILSGANVLTFGAGSRLTVL.

The chain couples TRBV4-2 to TRBJ1-2; 8 bases match TRBD1. The CDR3 is made up of 15 amino acids. Losses at the gene ends were 1 base for V and 1 base for J; bases not matched to a gene: 2. CDR1 and CDR2 from the germline V gene are LGHNA and YNFKEQ. CDR3 amino acids: CASSQATGVNYGYTF. DNA of the CDR3: TGTGCCAGCAGCCAAGCGACAGGGGTTAACTATGGCTACACCTTC.

In this sample, this clone turned up a few times. V usage is TRBV19 and J usage is TRBJ1-1, with D uncertain. Germline V gene data show CDR1 as LNHDA and CDR2 as SQIVND (reference sequence). CDR3 size: 12 residues. V was pared by 3 bases and J by 6 bases, with 8 bases between. The CDR3 is CASSISFSEAFF. CDR3 coding DNA: TGTGCCAGTAGTATCTCGTTCTCTGAAGCTTTCTTT.

V and J are TRBV6-6 and TRBJ1-2, with 11 bases aligning to TRBD1. V gave up 5 bases and J gave up 3 bases; unmatched junction bases: 14. The CDR3 contains 18 residues. Germline values: CDR1 MNHNY, CDR2 SVGAGI (reference sequence). The CDR3 sequence is CASSPWSVRTGGHYGYTF. CDR3 nucleotides: TGTGCCAGCAGTCCCTGGAGTGTGCGGACAGGGGGCCACTATGGCTACACCTTC.